This T cell receptor beta chain is drawn from a study of regulatory T cells in long-lasting Graves disease. Study outcomes and limitations: The number of shared public clonotypes was higher in persistent patients (fewer than 3,000) than new patients (around 890).

The CDR3 has 15 residues. Germline assignment: CDR1 SGHTA and CDR2 FQGNSA. The V gene lost 1 base and the J gene lost 0 bases, with 10 bases spanning the gap. Arm-PCR of CDR3 regions and iRepertoire HTBI primers were the basis on which TCR beta libraries were built. TCRdb re-called the multiplex PCR reads with MiXCR, one entry per CDR3 protein. The profile shows a few hundred thousand distinct CDR3 sequences, 23% of them singletons. This clonotype was seen at least ten times. Its specificity is not known. Time point noted: persistent/refractory GD, antithyroid drugs over 5 years with positive TRAb. Generation of the TCR library employed RNA extracted from PBMCs. Peripheral blood, at 8 to 9 milliliters, went into EDTA tubes.

Sample: peripheral blood mononuclear cells (PBMCs), taken when the disease was refractory, from a patient treated with antithyroid drugs. The rearrangement links TRBV7-2 to TRBJ2-7, with D tentatively TRBD2 (6 bases). The receptor comes from a female donor with Graves disease. The CDR3 DNA reads as TGTGCCAGCAGCTTAGGGGTAGCGGCCTCCTACGAGCAGTACTTC. Amino acids: CASSLGVAASYEQYF.